These T cell receptor beta chains were read from a single sample in a study of control samples from healthy donors and cancer patients. TCRdb's table, derived via immunoSEQ multiplex PCR, lists solely in-frame clones and lacks some. The table records 160,000 or so clones, approximately 96% of them present only once. Sequenced sample: blood. These receptors all stem from a woman in her twenties or thirties in good health. Both conserved end residues are part of each CDR3.

v_gene	j_gene	CDR3aa
TRBV7-6	TRBJ2-1	CASSLGGVSYNEQFF
TRBV7-9	TRBJ1-5	CASSLGSLGQGKQQPQHF
TRBV11-2	TRBJ2-1	CASSFVPDLSYNEQFF
TRBV27	TRBJ2-7	CASSSIKVQDYYEQYF
TRBV19	TRBJ2-3	CASSIPTGSSTDTQYF
TRBV29-1	TRBJ2-1	CSGLLAGGPHEQFF
TRBV5-6	TRBJ2-2	CASTLSFGGVGELFF
TRBV11-2	TRBJ2-7	CASSRGQEDLYEQYF
TRBV2	TRBJ1-2	CASSGSGTDGYTF
TRBV5-4	TRBJ2-5	CASSLGIQGSGETQYF
TRBV6-4	TRBJ1-1	CASSRQINTEAFF
TRBV19	TRBJ1-4	CASSIFGGAYEKLFF
TRBV19	TRBJ1-5	CASSRGVLAQHF
TRBV7-9	TRBJ1-2	CASSAGTGTGDLYHYGYTF
TRBV5-4	TRBJ1-1	CASSLPLNPEAFF
TRBV9	TRBJ2-2	CASSVGRGGAGELFF
TRBV11-3	TRBJ1-6	CASSLDLVVQEGVSPLHF
TRBV11-3	TRBJ2-1	CASSRRTSGGAGDEQFF
TRBV5-1	TRBJ2-1	CASSPGGGRATNEQFF
TRBV25-1	TRBJ1-1	CASSHDTMNTEAFF
TRBV6-5	TRBJ2-1	CASLGYEQFF
TRBV6-1	TRBJ2-1	CASSGSSGRVGNEQFF
TRBV12-3/TRBV12-4	TRBJ2-1	CASSSDSYNEQFF
TRBV3-1/TRBV3-2	TRBJ1-5	CASSLGRGDQPQHF
TRBV6-1	TRBJ2-3	CASSDAPGKVTDTQYF
TRBV6-6	TRBJ1-1	CASSPGSQWTEAFF
TRBV2	TRBJ1-5	CASSGQAGNQPQHF
TRBV7-9	TRBJ2-1	CASSSLGEGRGNEQFF
TRBV30	TRBJ1-5	CAWSSVRRQPQHF
TRBV10-3	TRBJ1-5	CAISESVGGNQPQHF
TRBV6-5	TRBJ2-5	CASARGGTGETQYF
TRBV11-2	TRBJ2-1	CASSRTSDSSYNEQFF
TRBV5-1	TRBJ2-7	CASSLVPWDAKGEQYF
TRBV5-1	TRBJ1-1	CASSGGQLNTEAFF
TRBV7-9	TRBJ2-2	CASSLMPGDTGELFF
TRBV28	TRBJ2-1	CASSSLDYSYNEQFF
TRBV4-2	TRBJ2-2	CASSPRGGATGELFF
TRBV4-1	TRBJ1-3	CASSQNPAAGNTIYF
TRBV2	TRBJ1-1	CASSVRGPGTEAFF
TRBV28	TRBJ1-5	CASSFAGVGNQPQHF
TRBV9	TRBJ1-2	CASSVGAAENYGYTF
TRBV15	TRBJ1-2	CATSRDGTDPFLYGYTF